This T cell receptor (beta chain) was found in a study of blood T cell repertoires in COVID-19. Recruitment covered 20 to 25 US areas and drew participants whose ages spanned roughly 18 to 100 years. Assignments of participants to cohorts depended upon their own reported clinical history. Sequenced by immunoSEQ multiplex PCR; TCRdb stores in-frame clones only, minus some. This table holds fewer than 350,000 clones, approximately 90% found once. This sequence originates from a woman aged 55-75 years in a cohort exposed to, infected with or recovered from COVID-19 (not recorded which). Specimen: PBMCs or T cells enriched from blood (not recorded which).

CDR3 DNA sequence: TGTGCCACCAGCAGAGATTCCCAGTTCAGGGCTGGCTACACCTTC. Translated, it gives CATSRDSQFRAGYTF. This sequence joins TRBV15 and TRBJ1-2, with D maybe TRBD1 (5 bases). The CDR3 loop spans 15 amino acids. CDR1 and CDR2 from the germline V gene are LNHNV and YYDKDF (reference sequence). V lost 0 bases, J lost 7 bases, and 15 bases lay in between.